This T cell receptor (beta chain) was observed in a study of T cell responses to AZD1222 COVID-19 vaccine. Points from the study as a whole: The reported proportion of spike-specific TCRs targeting unmutated variant regions was nearly half. Most donors were white British, females outnumbered males, and clonal diversity was possibly underestimated. Spike as a whole was targeted by vaccine-associated CD4 TCRs, dominant at 160-218 and 743-854. Spike-specific TCR breadth and depth were elevated following two AZD1222 doses.

Here immunoSEQ multiplex PCR was the method, and the copy in TCRdb shows in-frame clones only, minus some. The repertoire holds roughly 140,000 clones, with approximately 90% as singletons. Looked up from germline, CDR1 is MNHEY and CDR2 is SVGAGI. The germline V and J ends were trimmed by 4 bases and 2 bases, with 9 bases remaining between them. The CDR3 extends over 15 amino acids. With respect to this clone: What it recognizes is unknown.

The TCR comes from an adult in good health. V and J are TRBV6-5 and TRBJ2-6; D unresolved. The sample was peripheral blood, taken on day 0 of AZD1222 vaccination. The CDR3 here is CASSWVMTGANVLTF. As DNA, the CDR3 is TGTGCCAGCAGTTGGGTAATGACTGGGGCCAACGTCCTGACTTTC.